One sample yielded the 10 T cell receptor beta chains listed below, sequenced in a study of OX40 agonist ivuxolimab in advanced cancers. TCRdb's copy holds only in-frame clones and misses some; the assay was immunoSEQ multiplex PCR. The sample contains 15,000 to 20,000 clones, roughly four fifths of which appear only once. This specimen consisted of CD4+ or CD8+ T cells sorted from blood, obtained in a trial of the OX40 agonist ivuxolimab. Receptors originate from an adult with an advanced solid tumor such as melanoma, head and neck, liver or kidney cancer.

This chain connects TRBV6-5 to TRBJ2-5; D may be TRBD1 or TRBD2 (5 bases each). Deletions cut 6 bases from V and 5 bases from J, with 16 bases between. The CDR3 loop spans 14 amino acids. Germline CDR1 is MNHEY and CDR2 is SVGAGI. CDR3 coding DNA: TGTGCCAGCAGAATAGAGGGGATGGGGGAGACCCAGTACTTC. Protein product: CASRIEGMGETQYF.

This chain uses TRBV6-5 with TRBJ2-4; 9 positions match TRBD1. V lost 4 bases, J lost 6 bases, and 7 bases stayed unmatched. CDR1 and CDR2 (germline): MNHEY, SVGAGI. The CDR3 sequence is 15 residues long. This chain's CDR3 is CASSSTQGAGNIQYF. The CDR3 DNA follows: TGTGCCAGCAGTTCTACACAGGGGGCAGGAAACATTCAGTACTTC.

This CDR3 is CASSWAANYGYTF. DNA for the CDR3: TGTGCCAGCAGCTGGGCAGCTAACTATGGCTACACCTTC. The rearrangement uses TRBV7-8 and TRBJ1-2; D gene ambiguous. V lost 4 bases to trimming and J lost 0 bases, with 6 bases between them. CDR1 and CDR2 from the germline V gene are SGHVS and FQNEAQ. This CDR3 is built from 13 residues.

The chain has TRBV5-1 and TRBJ1-1; no definite D call. The CDR3 has 14 residues. Germline V lookup: CDR1 SGHRS, CDR2 YFSETQ. V gave up 5 bases and J gave up 0 bases, with 11 bases separating them. CDR3 nucleotide sequence: TGCGCCAGCAGGGCGACCGGGGTGAACACTGAAGCTTTCTTT. It encodes CASRATGVNTEAFF. Drawing the rest from reference TRBV5-1 and TRBJ1-1, the complete variable domain is KAGVTQTPRYLIKTRGQQVTLSCSPISGHRSVSWYQQTPGQGLQFLFEYFSETQRNKGNFPGRFSGRQFSNSRSEMNVSTLELGDSALYLCASRATGVNTEAFFGQGTRLTVV.

This clone was recorded once. This chain joins TRBV18 and TRBJ1-2, with 7 nucleotides matching TRBD1. The CDR3 has 15 residues. V trimming: 8 bases; J trimming: 1 base; junction bases outside the gene matches: 10. Per the germline V gene, CDR1 is KGHSH and CDR2 is LQKENI. The CDR3 DNA is TGTGCCAGCGTATCGACCCAGGGGGATAACTATGGCTACACCTTC. It yields the protein CASVSTQGDNYGYTF.

This rearrangement joins TRBV27 to TRBJ2-1; the D gene is possibly TRBD1 (6 bases). CDR1 MNHEY and CDR2 SMNVEV come from the germline V gene (reference sequence). The CDR3 spans 15 residues. The V gene lost 5 bases and the J gene lost 0 bases, with 11 bases spanning the gap. In DNA form, the CDR3 reads TGTGCCAGCAGTATAACAGGGAGCTCCTACAATGAGCAGTTCTTC. Translating it yields CASSITGSSYNEQFF.

J is TRBJ1-4 and V is TRBV11-2; D is possibly TRBD1 (5 bases). The CDR3 consists of 17 residues. The V end was cut by 4 bases, the J end by 8 bases, with 23 bases between. From germline, CDR1 is SGHAT and CDR2 FQNNGV. CDR3 sequence: CASSSSVGRRVGEKLFF. The CDR3 DNA sequence: TGTGCCAGCAGCTCCTCGGTGGGGCGCAGGGTAGGGGAAAAACTGTTTTTT.

V gene TRBV23-1 combines with J gene TRBJ2-1; weak D call: TRBD2 (6 bases). TRBV23-1 has ORF status, its function being uncertain. The CDR3 sequence is 12 residues long. Trimming took 4 bases from V and 10 from J, leaving 11 bases between them. The CDR3 here is CASSPWTNEQFF. The CDR3 bases are TGCGCCAGCAGTCCCTGGACTAACGAGCAGTTCTTC.

The chain employs TRBV7-2 and TRBJ2-1; D not certain. Germline V CDR1 and CDR2: SGHTA, FQGNSA. The CDR3 is 13 amino acids. V lost 1 base to trimming and J lost 10 bases, with 11 bases between them. The DNA of the CDR3 is TGTGCCAGCAGCTTAGTCGGGCTGGGGGAGCAGTTCTTC. Its protein is CASSLVGLGEQFF.

The chain joins TRBV11-3 to TRBJ2-7; D not resolved. CDR3 size: 13 residues. Germline assignment: CDR1 SGHNT and CDR2 YENEEA. The V end was cut by 1 base, the J end by 3 bases, with 7 bases between. This CDR3 is CASSLGGNYEQYF. The DNA of the CDR3 is TGTGCCAGCAGCTTAGGCGGCAACTACGAGCAGTACTTC.